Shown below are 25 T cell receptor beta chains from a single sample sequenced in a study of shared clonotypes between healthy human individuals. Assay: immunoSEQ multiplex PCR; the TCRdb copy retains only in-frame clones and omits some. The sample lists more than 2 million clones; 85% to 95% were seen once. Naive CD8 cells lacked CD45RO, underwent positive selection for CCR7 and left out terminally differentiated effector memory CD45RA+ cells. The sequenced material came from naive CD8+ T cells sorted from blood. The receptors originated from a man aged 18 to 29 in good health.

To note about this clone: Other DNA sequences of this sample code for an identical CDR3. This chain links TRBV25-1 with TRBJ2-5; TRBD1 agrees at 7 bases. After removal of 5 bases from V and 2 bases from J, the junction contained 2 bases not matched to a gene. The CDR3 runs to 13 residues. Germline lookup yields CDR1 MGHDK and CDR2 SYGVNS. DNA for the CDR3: TGTGCCAGCAGTCCGACAGGGCAAGAGACCCAGTACTTC. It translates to CASSPTGQETQYF.

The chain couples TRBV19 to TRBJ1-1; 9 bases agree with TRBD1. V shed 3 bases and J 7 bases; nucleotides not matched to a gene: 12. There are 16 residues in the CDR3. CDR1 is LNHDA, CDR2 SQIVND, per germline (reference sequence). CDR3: CASSITALWTGDEAFF. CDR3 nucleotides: TGTGCCAGTAGTATTACGGCGTTGTGGACAGGGGATGAAGCTTTCTTT.

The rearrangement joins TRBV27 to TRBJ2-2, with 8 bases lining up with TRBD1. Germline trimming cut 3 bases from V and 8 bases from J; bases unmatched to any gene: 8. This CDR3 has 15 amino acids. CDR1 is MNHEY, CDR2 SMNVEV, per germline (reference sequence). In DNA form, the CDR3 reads TGTGCCAGCAGTTTTCAGGGGGCGCTCGGTGGGGAGCTGTTTTTT. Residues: CASSFQGALGGELFF.

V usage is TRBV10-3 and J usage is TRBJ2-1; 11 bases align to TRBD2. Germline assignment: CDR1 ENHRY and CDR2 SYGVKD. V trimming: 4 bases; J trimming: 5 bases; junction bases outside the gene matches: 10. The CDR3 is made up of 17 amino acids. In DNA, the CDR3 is TGTGCCATCAGTGCCCTGACTAGCGGGATCAGGGACAATGAGCAGTTCTTC. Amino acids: CAISALTSGIRDNEQFF.

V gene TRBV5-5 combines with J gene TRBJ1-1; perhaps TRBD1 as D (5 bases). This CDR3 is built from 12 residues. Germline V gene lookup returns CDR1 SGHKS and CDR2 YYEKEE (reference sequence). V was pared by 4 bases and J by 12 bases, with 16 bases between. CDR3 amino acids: CASSIGHDASFF. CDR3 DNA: TGTGCCAGCAGCATCGGACACGATGCATCTTTCTTT.

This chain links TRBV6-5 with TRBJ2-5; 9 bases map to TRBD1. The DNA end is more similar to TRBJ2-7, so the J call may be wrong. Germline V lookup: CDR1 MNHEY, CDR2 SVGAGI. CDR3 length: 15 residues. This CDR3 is CASSSPGQGSYEQYF. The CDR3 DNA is TGTGCCAGCAGTTCACCGGGACAGGGAAGCTACGAGCAGTACTTC.

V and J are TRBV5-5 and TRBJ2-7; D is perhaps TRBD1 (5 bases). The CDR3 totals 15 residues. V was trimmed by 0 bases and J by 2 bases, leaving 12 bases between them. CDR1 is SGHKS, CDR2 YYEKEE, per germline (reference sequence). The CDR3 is CASSLVQGSPYEQYF. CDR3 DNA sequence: TGTGCCAGCAGCTTGGTCCAGGGTAGCCCCTACGAGCAGTACTTC.

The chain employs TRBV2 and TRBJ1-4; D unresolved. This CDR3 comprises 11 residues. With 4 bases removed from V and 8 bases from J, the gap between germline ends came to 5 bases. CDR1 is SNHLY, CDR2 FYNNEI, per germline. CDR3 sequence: CASSVAEKLFF. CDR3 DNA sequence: TGTGCCAGCAGTGTTGCGGAAAAACTGTTTTTT.

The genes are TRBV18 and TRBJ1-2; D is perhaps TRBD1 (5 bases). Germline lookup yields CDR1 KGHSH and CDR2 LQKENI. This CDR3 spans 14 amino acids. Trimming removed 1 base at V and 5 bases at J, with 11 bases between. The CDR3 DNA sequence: TGTGCCAGCTCACCACTTATATGGGGGTATGGCTACACCTTC. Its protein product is CASSPLIWGYGYTF.

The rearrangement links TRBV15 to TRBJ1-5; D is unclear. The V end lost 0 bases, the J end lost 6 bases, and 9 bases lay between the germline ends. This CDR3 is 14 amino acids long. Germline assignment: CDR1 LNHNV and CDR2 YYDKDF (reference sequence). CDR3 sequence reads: CATSRDPAGQPQHF. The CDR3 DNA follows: TGTGCCACCAGCAGAGACCCCGCAGGTCAGCCCCAGCATTTT. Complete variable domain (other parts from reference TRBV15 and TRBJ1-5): DAMVIQNPRYQVTQFGKPVTLSCSQTLNHNVMYWYQQKSSQAPKLLFHYYDKDFNNEADTPDNFQSRRPNTSFCFLDIRSPGLGDTAMYLCATSRDPAGQPQHFGDGTRLSIL.

The DNA for the CDR3 is TGTGCCAGCAGTCCCTACCCCTACAATGAGCAGTTCTTC. This translates into CASSPYPYNEQFF. This sequence joins TRBV6-5 and TRBJ2-1; D gene unclear. Trimming took off 5 bases at V and 2 bases at J, with 7 bases between the two ends. Germline V lookup: CDR1 MNHEY, CDR2 SVGAGI. CDR3 length: 13 residues.

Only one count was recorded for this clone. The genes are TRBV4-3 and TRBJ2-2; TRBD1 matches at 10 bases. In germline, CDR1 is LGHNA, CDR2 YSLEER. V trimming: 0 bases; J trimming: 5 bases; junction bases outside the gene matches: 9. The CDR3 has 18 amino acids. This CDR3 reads CASSQDPTGGGLTGELFF. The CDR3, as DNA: TGCGCCAGCAGCCAAGATCCGACAGGGGGCGGATTAACCGGGGAGCTGTTTTTT.

The CDR3 region is CASSAVGPIYEQYF. The CDR3 nucleotides read TGTGCCAGCAGTGCAGTTGGGCCTATATACGAGCAGTACTTC. The V gene is TRBV6-1, the J gene TRBJ2-7; D call uncertain. With 4 bases removed from V and 4 bases from J, the gap between germline ends came to 14 bases. The CDR3 is made up of 14 amino acids. CDR1 MNHNS and CDR2 SASEGT come from the germline V gene.

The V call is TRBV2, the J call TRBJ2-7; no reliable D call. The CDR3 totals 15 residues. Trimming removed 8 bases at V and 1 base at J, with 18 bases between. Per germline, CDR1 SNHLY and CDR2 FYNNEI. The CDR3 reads CASSADTFFSYEQYF. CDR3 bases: TGTGCCAGCTCAGCCGACACCTTTTTTTCCTACGAGCAGTACTTC.

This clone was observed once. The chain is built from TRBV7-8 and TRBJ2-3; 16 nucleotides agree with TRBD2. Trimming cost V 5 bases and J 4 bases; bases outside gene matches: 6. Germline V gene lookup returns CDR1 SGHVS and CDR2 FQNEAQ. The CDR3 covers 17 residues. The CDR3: CASSPGTSGRAADTQYF. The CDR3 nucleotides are TGTGCCAGCAGCCCAGGGACTAGCGGGAGGGCCGCAGATACGCAGTATTTT.

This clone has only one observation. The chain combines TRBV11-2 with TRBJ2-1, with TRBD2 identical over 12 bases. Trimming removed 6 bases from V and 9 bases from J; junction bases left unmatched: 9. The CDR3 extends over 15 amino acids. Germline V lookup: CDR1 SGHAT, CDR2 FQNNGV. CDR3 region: CASSSSGRAEAEQFF. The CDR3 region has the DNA TGTGCCAGCAGTTCTAGCGGGAGGGCCGAGGCTGAGCAGTTCTTC.

The CDR3 DNA sequence: TGTGCCAGCAGCCGGAGGGCTGATTCACCCCTCCACTTT. It is translated as CASSRRADSPLHF. The chain couples TRBV7-2 to TRBJ1-6; D gene ambiguous. V lost 5 bases to trimming and J lost 8 bases, with 10 bases between them. CDR1 SGHTA and CDR2 FQGNSA come from the germline V gene. This CDR3 comprises 13 residues.

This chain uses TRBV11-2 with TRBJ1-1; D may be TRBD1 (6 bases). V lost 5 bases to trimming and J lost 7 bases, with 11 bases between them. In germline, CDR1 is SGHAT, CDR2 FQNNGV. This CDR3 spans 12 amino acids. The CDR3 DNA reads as TGTGCCAGCAGCAAAACAGGGATTGAAGCTTTCTTT. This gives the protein CASSKTGIEAFF. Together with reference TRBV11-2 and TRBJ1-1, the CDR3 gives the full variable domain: EAGVAQSPRYKIIEKRQSVAFWCNPISGHATLYWYQQILGQGPKLLIQFQNNGVVDDSQLPKDRFSAERLKGVDSTLKIQPAKLEDSAVYLCASSKTGIEAFFGQGTRLTVV.

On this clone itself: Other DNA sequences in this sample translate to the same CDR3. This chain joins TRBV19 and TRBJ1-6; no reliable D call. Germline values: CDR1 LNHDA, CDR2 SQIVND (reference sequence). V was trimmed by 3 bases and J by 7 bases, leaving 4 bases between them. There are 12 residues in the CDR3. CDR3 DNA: TGTGCCAGTAGTATGGAAAATTCACCCCTCCACTTT. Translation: CASSMENSPLHF.

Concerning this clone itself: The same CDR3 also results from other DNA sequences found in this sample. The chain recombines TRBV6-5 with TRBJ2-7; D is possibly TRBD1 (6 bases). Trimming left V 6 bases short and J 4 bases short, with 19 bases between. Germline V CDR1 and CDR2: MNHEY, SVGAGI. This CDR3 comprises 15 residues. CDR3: CASSLNTGNSYEQYF. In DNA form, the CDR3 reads TGTGCCAGCAGCCTCAATACAGGGAACTCGTACGAGCAGTACTTC.

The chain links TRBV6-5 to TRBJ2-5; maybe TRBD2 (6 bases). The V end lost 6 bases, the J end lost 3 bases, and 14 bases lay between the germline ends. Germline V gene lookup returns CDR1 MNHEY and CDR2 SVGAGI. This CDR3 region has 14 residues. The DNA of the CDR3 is TGTGCCAGCAGGGAATCGGGGGAAGAAGAGACCCAGTACTTC. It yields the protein CASRESGEEETQYF.

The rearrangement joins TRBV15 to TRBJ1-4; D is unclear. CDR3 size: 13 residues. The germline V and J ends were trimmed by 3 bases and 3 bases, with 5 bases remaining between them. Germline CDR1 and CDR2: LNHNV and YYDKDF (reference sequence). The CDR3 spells CATSSPPNEKLFF. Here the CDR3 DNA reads TGTGCCACCAGCAGTCCCCCTAATGAAAAACTGTTTTTT.

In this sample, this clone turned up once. The CDR3 here is CATRGSDTQYF. The CDR3 DNA follows: TGTGCCACTAGGGGTTCAGATACGCAGTATTTT. The V gene is TRBV6-6, the J gene TRBJ2-3, with D tentatively TRBD1 (5 bases). Trimming took off 10 bases at V and 4 bases at J, with 9 bases between the two ends. This CDR3 has 11 residues. Germline CDR1 MNHNY, CDR2 SVGAGI (reference sequence).

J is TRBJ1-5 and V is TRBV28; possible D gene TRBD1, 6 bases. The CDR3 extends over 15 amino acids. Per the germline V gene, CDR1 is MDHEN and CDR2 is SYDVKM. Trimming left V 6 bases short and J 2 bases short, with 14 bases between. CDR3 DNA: TGTGCCAGCAGCCGGACAGCCTTCGGCAATCAGCCCCAGCATTTT. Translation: CASSRTAFGNQPQHF.

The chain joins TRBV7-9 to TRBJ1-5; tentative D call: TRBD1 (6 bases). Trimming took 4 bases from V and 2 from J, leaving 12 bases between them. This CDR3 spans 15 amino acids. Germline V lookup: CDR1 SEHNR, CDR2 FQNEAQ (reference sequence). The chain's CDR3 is CASSSSQGGNQPQHF. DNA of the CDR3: TGTGCCAGCAGCTCCTCACAGGGAGGCAATCAGCCCCAGCATTTT.